This T cell receptor (beta chain) was observed in a study of blood T cell repertoires in COVID-19. Study-level background: The cDNA or gDNA used as material had been derived from T cells, B-cell-depleted T cells, or PBMCs.

Libraries were prepared by immunoSEQ multiplex PCR; TCRdb keeps only in-frame clonotypes and omits some of them. The table shows 200,000 to 300,000 clones, with around nine tenths occurring only once. V was trimmed by 5 bases and J by 4 bases, leaving 17 bases between them. Per germline, CDR1 SNHLY and CDR2 FYNNEI. The CDR3 extends over 15 amino acids. Sequenced: PBMCs or T cells enriched from blood (not recorded which). The TCR was taken from a woman aged 18-30 years who had recovered from COVID-19. The chain carries TRBV2 and TRBJ2-5; D is possibly TRBD2 (6 bases). The DNA for the CDR3 is TGTGCCAGCAGTCCCCCGGGACTGGGGGGAGAGACCCAGTACTTC. This encodes CASSPPGLGGETQYF.